The 3 T cell receptor beta chains presented below share a single source sample, sequenced in a study of T cells in Graves' hyperthyroidism and ophthalmopathy (dated by TCRdb to the late 2010s). Library creation used multiplex PCR. TCRdb records Illumina HiSeq 2000 as the sequencer. TCR beta CDR3 regions were amplified from RNA transcripts. For the first round of RT-PCR on the TCR CDR3, the HTBI primer set was used together with the Qiagen OneStep RT-PCR kit. Using fastp at Q25 and MiXCR, TCRdb reprocessed the public reads and kept productive beta chains. Rows with one shared CDR3 protein collapse into an entry with the most common genes and DNA. This sample holds about 320,000 distinct CDR3 sequences; 16% were observed only once. The ten largest clones take up approximately 33% of the sample. The sequenced material came from blood. These receptor sequences come from a man between 25 and 39 years old with Graves' hyperthyroidism.

Points on this clonotype: One junction end does not reproduce the germline sequence, and a read error may be involved. The V call is TRBV13, the J call TRBJ2-7; D is unresolved. From germline, CDR1 is PRHDT and CDR2 FYEKMQ (reference sequence). This CDR3 comprises 14 residues. The CDR3 here is CASSEGGLNYEPYF. For the CDR3, the DNA is TGTGCCAGCAGCGAAGGCGGTCTCAATTACGAGCCGTACTTC.

The J gene is TRBJ2-7, the V gene TRBV29-1; 9 nucleotides agree with TRBD1. The V and J ends lost 7 bases and 6 bases, in that order; junction bases with no gene match: 10. This CDR3 region has 13 residues. Germline assignment: CDR1 SQVTM and CDR2 ANQGSEA. The CDR3 nucleotides read TGCAGCGCCAGGGGCGGGACAGGGCGCGAGCAGTACTTC. Amino acid sequence: CSARGGTGREQYF.

Only a few counts were recorded for this clonotype. This rearrangement joins TRBV6-5 to TRBJ2-2; TRBD1 agrees at 7 bases. The CDR3 is 15 residues long. Losses at the gene ends were 3 bases for V and 4 bases for J; bases not matched to a gene: 5. Germline CDR1 MNHEY, CDR2 SVGAGI. In DNA, the CDR3 is TGTGCCAGCAGTTATAGACAGGGAAGCACCGGGGAGCTGTTTTTT. As protein: CASSYRQGSTGELFF.